This is a list of T cell receptor beta chains from one sample in a study of T cells after posttransplantation cyclophosphamide. Libraries were prepared by immunoSEQ multiplex PCR; TCRdb keeps only in-frame clonotypes and omits some of them. This repertoire holds 38,000 or so clones, and none appear only once. The sequenced material came from PBMCs. These receptors came from a man aged 45 to 65 in good health, CMV-negative, and a related stem cell transplant donor. Each CDR3 is given with its conserved first and last residue. The D gene is left open where the match is weak. For some rows the clone size is stated as once, few or many, or as a class when expanded; others skip it.

V gene	clone size	D gene	J gene	CDR3 DNA	CDR3 protein
TRBV7-9	few	TRBD1	TRBJ2-3	TGTGCCAGCAGAAAGGGGGCGAGCACAGATACGCAGTATTTT	CASRKGASTDTQYF
TRBV14	.	.	TRBJ1-2	TGTGCCAGCAGCCTTCGGGGATTGAGCTATGGCTACACCTTC	CASSLRGLSYGYTF
TRBV30	many	TRBD2	TRBJ2-2	TGTGCCTGGAAGTTAGGCCTCGATAGCGGGAGGGCCCTAAGCAACACCGGGGAGCTGTTTTTT	CAWKLGLDSGRALSNTGELFF
TRBV19	many	TRBD1	TRBJ2-5	TGTGCCAGTAGTACGCAAGGACAGGGACAAGAGACCCAGTACTTC	CASSTQGQGQETQYF
TRBV19	many	TRBD1	TRBJ1-3	TGTGCCAGTAGTAGGGGACAGTCCTCTGGAAACACCATATATTTT	CASSRGQSSGNTIYF
TRBV5-1	many	TRBD2	TRBJ2-1	TGCGCCAGCAGCTCGTCTGGACTAGCGGGAATCTACAATGAGCAGTTCTTC	CASSSSGLAGIYNEQFF
TRBV13	many	.	TRBJ1-2	TGTGCCAGCAGCTCCGTTACTAACTATGGCTACACCTTC	CASSSVTNYGYTF
TRBV5-6	many	.	TRBJ1-5	TGTGCCAGCAGCGAGAGAGGCCTTCTTAGCAATCAGCCCCAGCATTTT	CASSERGLLSNQPQHF
TRBV7-9	many	.	TRBJ2-5	TGTGCCAGCAGCCCACAGGCCCAGTACTTC	CASSPQAQYF
TRBV27	few	.	TRBJ2-5	TGTGCCAGCAGTTTACGGTTCGGTAGCTTCGGGGAGACCCAGTACTTC	CASSLRFGSFGETQYF
TRBV6-1	many	TRBD2	TRBJ2-1	TGTGCCAGCAGTGAAGGAGCGGGAGGGTCCTACAATGAGCAGTTCTTC	CASSEGAGGSYNEQFF
TRBV11-1	many	TRBD2	TRBJ2-2	TGTGCCAGCAGCTTAGATTCGGCGCGGGGGACCGGGGAGCTGTTTTTT	CASSLDSARGTGELFF
TRBV7-9	many	TRBD1	TRBJ2-7	TGTGCCAGCAGCCAACCGGGACAGGGGATGCCCTACGAGCAGTACTTC	CASSQPGQGMPYEQYF
TRBV27	many	.	TRBJ1-4	TGTGCCAGCAGTTTCAACAGTTTTATTGCAACTAATGAAAAACTGTTTTTT	CASSFNSFIATNEKLFF
TRBV19	many	TRBD2	TRBJ2-1	TGTGCCAGTAGTTTCACTAGCGGGAGCCTCCCCTACAATGAGCAGTTCTTC	CASSFTSGSLPYNEQFF
TRBV11-1	.	.	TRBJ2-7	TGTGCCAGCAGCTTAGAGGACAGTTCCCTCTACGAGCAGTACTTC	CASSLEDSSLYEQYF
TRBV25-1	many	.	TRBJ1-5	TGTGCCAGCCGCCAAGGAGACTTGGCCCAGCATTTT	CASRQGDLAQHF
TRBV5-8	many	.	TRBJ1-5	TGTGCCAGCAGCCCCATGGGGGCGGACAATAGCAATCAGCCCCAGCATTTT	CASSPMGADNSNQPQHF
TRBV5-6	many	.	TRBJ2-3	TGTGCCAGCAGCTTGGCTAGCACAGATACGCAGTATTTT	CASSLASTDTQYF
TRBV10-3	many	TRBD1	TRBJ1-1	TGTGCCATCAGCGAACAGGGGGCGAACACTGAAGCTTTCTTT	CAISEQGANTEAFF
TRBV27	many	.	TRBJ2-2	TGTGCCAGCAGTCATCAGAACACCGGGGAGCTGTTTTTT	CASSHQNTGELFF
TRBV18	many	TRBD1	TRBJ1-3	TGTGCCAGCTCACTGACAGGGGGCTCAAACACCATATATTTT	CASSLTGGSNTIYF
TRBV5-1	many	.	TRBJ2-3	TGCGCCAGCAGCCGTGGCAGGGTGGGCACAGATACGCAGTATTTT	CASSRGRVGTDTQYF
TRBV7-9	many	.	TRBJ1-6	TGTGCCAGCAGCTTAGACAGGTTTGCCACCAATTCACCCCTCCACTTT	CASSLDRFATNSPLHF
TRBV7-3	few	.	TRBJ2-5	TGTGCCAGCAGCGCCGACGGGAGGACCCAGTACTTC	CASSADGRTQYF
TRBV29-1	many	TRBD2	TRBJ2-1	TGCAGCGTCGACGGGACTAGCGGCTCGAGGGGGAGTGAGCAGTTCTTC	CSVDGTSGSRGSEQFF
TRBV19	many	TRBD1	TRBJ1-2	TGTGCCAGTAGTATCAGGACAGGGGAGGGCTATGGCTACACCTTC	CASSIRTGEGYGYTF
TRBV2	many	.	TRBJ2-7	TGTGCCAGCAGTCCTGCGTGGGAGCAGTACTTC	CASSPAWEQYF
TRBV7-8	.	.	TRBJ2-7	TGTGCCAGCAGCCTATCGTCGGGACTGATGACCTACGAGCAGTACTTC	CASSLSSGLMTYEQYF
TRBV10-3	many	TRBD2	TRBJ2-3	TGTGCCCTCGGGCTAGCGGGGGGCCTTTCCCCTAGCACAGATACGCAGTATTTT	CALGLAGGLSPSTDTQYF
TRBV19	many	TRBD1	TRBJ2-7	TGTGCCAGTAGTATCTACAGGGGGTCGAGGAACGAGCAGTACTTC	CASSIYRGSRNEQYF
TRBV7-3	few	.	TRBJ1-3	TGTGCCAGCAGCACAGGGTCTGGAAACACCATATATTTT	CASSTGSGNTIYF
TRBV11-2	.	.	TRBJ2-2	TGTGCCAGCAGCTTCCACGCAGGGGCCCCCGGGGAGCTGTTTTTT	CASSFHAGAPGELFF
TRBV7-9	many	.	TRBJ1-1	TGTGCCAGCAGCCCCCGCCAGATGGGGGGGAACACTGAAGCTTTCTTT	CASSPRQMGGNTEAFF
TRBV7-2	few	TRBD1	TRBJ1-6	TGTGCCAGCAGCTCCCCCGGGACAGTTAATTCACCCCTCCACTTT	CASSSPGTVNSPLHF
TRBV11-2	many	TRBD2	TRBJ2-7	TGTGCCAGCAGCTTAGATAGCGGGACCACTGACGAGCAGTACTTC	CASSLDSGTTDEQYF
TRBV4-1	many	.	TRBJ2-5	TGCGCCAGCAGCCAAGGGAGAGGGGGGGCAAAGGAGACCCAGTACTTC	CASSQGRGGAKETQYF
TRBV10-3	many	.	TRBJ2-7	TGTGCCATCAGTGAGGGGCCAGGTACCTACGAGCAGTACTTC	CAISEGPGTYEQYF
TRBV11-3	many	.	TRBJ2-1	TGTGCCAGCAGCTTAGATGGGGCCTCCTACAATGAGCAGTTCTTC	CASSLDGASYNEQFF